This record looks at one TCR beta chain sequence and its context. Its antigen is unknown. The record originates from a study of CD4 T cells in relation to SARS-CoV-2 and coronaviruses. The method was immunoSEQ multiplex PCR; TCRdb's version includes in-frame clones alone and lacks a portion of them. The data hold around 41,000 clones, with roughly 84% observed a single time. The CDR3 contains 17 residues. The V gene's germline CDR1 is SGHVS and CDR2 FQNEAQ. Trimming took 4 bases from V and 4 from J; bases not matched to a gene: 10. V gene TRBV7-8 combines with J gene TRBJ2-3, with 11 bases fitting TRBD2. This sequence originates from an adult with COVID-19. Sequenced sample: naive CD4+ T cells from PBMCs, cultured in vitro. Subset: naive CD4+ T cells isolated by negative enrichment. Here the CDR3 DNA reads TGTGCCAGCAGCTGGGGGATACTAGCGGGAGTCGCAGATACGCAGTATTTT. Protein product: CASSWGILAGVADTQYF.